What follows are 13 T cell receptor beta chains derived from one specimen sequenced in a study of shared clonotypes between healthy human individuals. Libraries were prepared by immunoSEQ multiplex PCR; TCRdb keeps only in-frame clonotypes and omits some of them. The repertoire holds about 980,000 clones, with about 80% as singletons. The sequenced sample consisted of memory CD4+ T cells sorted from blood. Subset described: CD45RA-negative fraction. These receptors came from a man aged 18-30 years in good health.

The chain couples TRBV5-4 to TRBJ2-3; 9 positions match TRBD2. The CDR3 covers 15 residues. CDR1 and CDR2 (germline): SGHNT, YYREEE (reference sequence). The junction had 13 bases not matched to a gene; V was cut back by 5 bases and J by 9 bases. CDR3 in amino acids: CASRSGLANPHTQYF. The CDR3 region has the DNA TGTGCCAGCAGGTCGGGACTAGCAAATCCCCACACGCAGTATTTT. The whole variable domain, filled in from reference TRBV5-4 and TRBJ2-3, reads ETGVTQSPTHLIKTRGQQVTLRCSSQSGHNTVSWYQQALGQGPQFIFQYYREEENGRGNFPPRFSGLQFPNYSSELNVNALELDDSALYLCASRSGLANPHTQYFGPGTRLTVL.

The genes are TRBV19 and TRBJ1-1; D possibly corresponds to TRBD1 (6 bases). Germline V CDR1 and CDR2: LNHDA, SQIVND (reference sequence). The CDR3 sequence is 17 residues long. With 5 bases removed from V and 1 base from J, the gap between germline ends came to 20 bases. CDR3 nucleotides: TGTGCCAGTAGTCCAGACACAGGGACTCGGGGGAACACTGAAGCTTTCTTT. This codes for CASSPDTGTRGNTEAFF.

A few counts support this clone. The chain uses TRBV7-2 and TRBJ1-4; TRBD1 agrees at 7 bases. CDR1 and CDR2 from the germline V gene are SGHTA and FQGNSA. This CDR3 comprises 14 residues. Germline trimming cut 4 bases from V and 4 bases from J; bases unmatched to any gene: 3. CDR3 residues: CASSSQGSNEKLFF. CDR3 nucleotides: TGTGCCAGCAGCTCACAGGGGAGTAATGAAAAACTGTTTTTT.

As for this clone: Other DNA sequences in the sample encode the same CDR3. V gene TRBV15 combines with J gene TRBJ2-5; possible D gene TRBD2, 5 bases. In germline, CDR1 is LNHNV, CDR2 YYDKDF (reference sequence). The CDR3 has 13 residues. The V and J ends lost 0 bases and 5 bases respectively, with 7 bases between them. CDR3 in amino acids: CATSRDQRETQYF. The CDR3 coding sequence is TGTGCCACCAGCAGAGATCAGCGGGAGACCCAGTACTTC.

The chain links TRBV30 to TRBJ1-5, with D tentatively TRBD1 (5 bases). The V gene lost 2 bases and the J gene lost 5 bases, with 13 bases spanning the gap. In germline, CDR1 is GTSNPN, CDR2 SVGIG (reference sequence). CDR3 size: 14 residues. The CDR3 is CAWSSQVRDQPQHF. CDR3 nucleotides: TGTGCCTGGAGTTCACAGGTGCGGGATCAGCCCCAGCATTTT. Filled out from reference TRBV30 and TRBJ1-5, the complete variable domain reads SQTIHQWPATLVQPVGSPLSLECTVEGTSNPNLYWYRQAAGRGLQLLFYSVGIGQISSEVPQNLSASRPQDRQFILSSKKLLLSDSGFYLCAWSSQVRDQPQHFGDGTRLSIL.

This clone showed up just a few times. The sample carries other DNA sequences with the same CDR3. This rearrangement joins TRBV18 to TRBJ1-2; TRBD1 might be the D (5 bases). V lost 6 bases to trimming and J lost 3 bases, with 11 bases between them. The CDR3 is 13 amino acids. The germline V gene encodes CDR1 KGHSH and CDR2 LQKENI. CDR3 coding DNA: TGTGCCAGCTCGTCCGGGACGGACTATGGCTACACCTTC. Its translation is CASSSGTDYGYTF.

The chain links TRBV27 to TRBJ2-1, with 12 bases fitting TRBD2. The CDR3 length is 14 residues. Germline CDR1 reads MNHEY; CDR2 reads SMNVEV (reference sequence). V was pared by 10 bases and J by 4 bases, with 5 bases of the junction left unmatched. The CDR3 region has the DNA TGTGCCACCAGGACTAGCGGGGCTTACAATGAGCAGTTCTTC. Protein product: CATRTSGAYNEQFF.

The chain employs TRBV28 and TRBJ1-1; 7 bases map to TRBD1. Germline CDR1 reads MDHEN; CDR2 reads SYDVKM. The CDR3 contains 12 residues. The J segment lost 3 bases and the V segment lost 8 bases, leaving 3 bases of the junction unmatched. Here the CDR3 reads CASLTGDTEAFF. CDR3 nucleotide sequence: TGTGCCAGCCTCACAGGGGACACTGAAGCTTTCTTT.

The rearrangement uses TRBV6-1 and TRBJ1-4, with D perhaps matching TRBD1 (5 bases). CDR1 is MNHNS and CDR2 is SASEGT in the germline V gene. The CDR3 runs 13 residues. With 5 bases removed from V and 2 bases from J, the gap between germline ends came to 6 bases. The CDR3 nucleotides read TGTGCCAGCAGTAGACAGACTAATGAAAAACTGTTTTTT. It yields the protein CASSRQTNEKLFF.

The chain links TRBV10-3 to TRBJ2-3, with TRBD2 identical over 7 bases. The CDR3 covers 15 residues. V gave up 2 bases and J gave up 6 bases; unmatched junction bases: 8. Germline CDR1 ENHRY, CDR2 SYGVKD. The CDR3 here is CAISERGGRRDTQYF. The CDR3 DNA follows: TGTGCCATCAGTGAGAGGGGCGGGAGACGGGATACGCAGTATTTT.

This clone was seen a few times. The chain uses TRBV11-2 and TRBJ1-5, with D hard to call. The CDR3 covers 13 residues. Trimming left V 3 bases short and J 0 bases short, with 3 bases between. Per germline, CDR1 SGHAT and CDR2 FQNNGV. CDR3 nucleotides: TGTGCCAGCAGCTTTTCTAGCAATCAGCCCCAGCATTTT. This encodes CASSFSSNQPQHF.

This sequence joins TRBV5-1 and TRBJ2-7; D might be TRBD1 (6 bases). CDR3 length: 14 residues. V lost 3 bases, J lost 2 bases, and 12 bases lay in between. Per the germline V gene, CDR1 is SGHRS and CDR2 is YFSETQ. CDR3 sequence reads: CASSYTGKPYEQYF. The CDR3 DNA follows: TGCGCCAGCAGCTACACAGGGAAACCCTACGAGCAGTACTTC.

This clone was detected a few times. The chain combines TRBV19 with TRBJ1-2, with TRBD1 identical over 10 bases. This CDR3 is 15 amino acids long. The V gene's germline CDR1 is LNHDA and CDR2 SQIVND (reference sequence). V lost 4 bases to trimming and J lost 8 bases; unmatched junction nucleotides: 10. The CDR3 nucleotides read TGTGCCAGTAGTAGCCGGGACAGGGGACGTAAAGGCTACACCTTC. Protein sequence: CASSSRDRGRKGYTF.